The clone carrying this T cell receptor (beta chain) was seen a single time. The entry originates in a study of T cells after posttransplantation cyclophosphamide. The V and J ends lost 1 base and 2 bases respectively, with 9 bases between them. Germline V gene sequence: CDR1 MNHNS, CDR2 SASEGT. The CDR3 has 15 amino acids. A marrow graft followed busulfan-fludarabine conditioning, with cyclophosphamide on days +3 and +4. The method was immunoSEQ multiplex PCR; TCRdb's version includes in-frame clones alone and lacks a portion of them. The table has about 18,000 clones, 77% seen once. The TCR sequence derives from a female patient in her forties who received an allogeneic stem cell transplant from a related donor, was CMV-positive, and had no GVHD. The graft donor may have given rise to some T cells. This rearrangement joins TRBV6-1 to TRBJ2-1, with D uncertain. Sequences were derived from CD8+ T cells sorted from PBMCs, sampled roughly 250 weeks after a stem cell transplant with posttransplant cyclophosphamide. The CDR3 DNA is TGTGCCAGCAGTGAAGTACACCTTACCTACAATGAGCAGTTCTTC. This codes for CASSEVHLTYNEQFF.